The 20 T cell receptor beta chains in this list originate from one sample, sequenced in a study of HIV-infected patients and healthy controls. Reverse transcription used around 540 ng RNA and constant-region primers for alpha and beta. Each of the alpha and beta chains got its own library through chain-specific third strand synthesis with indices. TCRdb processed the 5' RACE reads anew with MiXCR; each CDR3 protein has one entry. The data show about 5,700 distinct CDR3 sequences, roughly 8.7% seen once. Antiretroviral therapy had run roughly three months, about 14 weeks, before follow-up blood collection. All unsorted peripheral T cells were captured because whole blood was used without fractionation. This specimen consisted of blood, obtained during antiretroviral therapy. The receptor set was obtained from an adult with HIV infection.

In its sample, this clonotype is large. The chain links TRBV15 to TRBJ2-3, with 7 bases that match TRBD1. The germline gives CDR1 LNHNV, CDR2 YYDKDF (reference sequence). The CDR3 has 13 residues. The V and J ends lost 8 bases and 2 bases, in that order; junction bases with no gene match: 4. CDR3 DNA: TGTGCCACCTCGACAGGGCTCACAGATACGCAGTATTTT. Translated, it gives CATSTGLTDTQYF.

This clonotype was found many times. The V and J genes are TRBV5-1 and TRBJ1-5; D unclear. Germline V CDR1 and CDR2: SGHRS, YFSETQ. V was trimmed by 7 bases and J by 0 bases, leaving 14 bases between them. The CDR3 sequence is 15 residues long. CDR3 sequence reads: CASREGGVSNQPQHF. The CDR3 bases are TGCGCCAGCCGTGAGGGTGGGGTTAGCAATCAGCCCCAGCATTTT.

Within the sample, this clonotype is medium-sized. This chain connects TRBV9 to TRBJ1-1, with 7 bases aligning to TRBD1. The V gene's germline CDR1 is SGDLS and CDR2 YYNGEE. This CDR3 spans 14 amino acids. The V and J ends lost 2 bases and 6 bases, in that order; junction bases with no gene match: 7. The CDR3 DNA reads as TGTGCCAGCAGCGTCAGGGGGGGAGACGCTGAAGCTTTCTTT. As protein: CASSVRGGDAEAFF.

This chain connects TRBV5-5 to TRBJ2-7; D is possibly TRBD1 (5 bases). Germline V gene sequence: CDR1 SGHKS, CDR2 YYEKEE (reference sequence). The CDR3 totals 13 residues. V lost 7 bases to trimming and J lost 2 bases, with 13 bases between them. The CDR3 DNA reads TGTGCCAGCGGTTCTTCAGGGACCTACGAGCAGTACTTC. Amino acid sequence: CASGSSGTYEQYF.

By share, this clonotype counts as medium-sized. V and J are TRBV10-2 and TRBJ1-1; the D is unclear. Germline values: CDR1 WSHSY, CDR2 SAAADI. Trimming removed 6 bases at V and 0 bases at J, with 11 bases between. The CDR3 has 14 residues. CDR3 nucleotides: TGCGCCAGCAGCGCGGATGGACTGAACACTGAAGCTTTCTTT. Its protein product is CASSADGLNTEAFF.

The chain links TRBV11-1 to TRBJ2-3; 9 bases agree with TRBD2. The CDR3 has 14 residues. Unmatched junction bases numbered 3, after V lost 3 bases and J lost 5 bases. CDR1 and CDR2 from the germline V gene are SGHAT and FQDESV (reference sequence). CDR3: CASSLVAGVDTQYF. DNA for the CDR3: TGTGCCAGCAGCTTGGTAGCGGGAGTAGATACGCAGTATTTT.

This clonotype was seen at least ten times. The CDR3 sequence: CASSFPSPNEQFF. The CDR3 region has the DNA TGTGCCAGCAGTTTTCCTAGCCCCAATGAGCAGTTCTTC. The rearrangement uses TRBV27 and TRBJ2-1; D is possibly TRBD2 (5 bases). The germline gives CDR1 MNHEY, CDR2 SMNVEV (reference sequence). The CDR3 loop spans 13 amino acids. Trimming removed 3 bases at V and 6 bases at J, with 9 bases between.

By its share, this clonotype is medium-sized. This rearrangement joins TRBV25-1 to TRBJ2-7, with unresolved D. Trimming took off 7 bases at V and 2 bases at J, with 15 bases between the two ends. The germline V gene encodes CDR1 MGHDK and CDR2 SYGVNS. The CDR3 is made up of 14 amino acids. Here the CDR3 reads CASTQDLPPYEQYF. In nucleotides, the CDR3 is TGTGCCAGCACCCAGGACCTGCCCCCCTACGAGCAGTACTTC.

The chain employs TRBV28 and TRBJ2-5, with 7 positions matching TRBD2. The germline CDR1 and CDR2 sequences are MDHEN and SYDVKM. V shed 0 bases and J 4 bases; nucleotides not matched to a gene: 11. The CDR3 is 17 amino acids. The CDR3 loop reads CASSLWASGQKGETQYF. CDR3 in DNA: TGTGCCAGCAGTTTATGGGCTAGCGGCCAAAAAGGAGAGACCCAGTACTTC.

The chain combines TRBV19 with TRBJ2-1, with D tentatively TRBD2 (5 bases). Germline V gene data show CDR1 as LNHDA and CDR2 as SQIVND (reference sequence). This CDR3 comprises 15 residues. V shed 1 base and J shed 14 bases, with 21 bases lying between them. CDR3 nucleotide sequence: TGTGCCAGTAGTATAGGGCGTTCGGGGAAACGTTCGGAGTTCTTC. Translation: CASSIGRSGKRSEFF.

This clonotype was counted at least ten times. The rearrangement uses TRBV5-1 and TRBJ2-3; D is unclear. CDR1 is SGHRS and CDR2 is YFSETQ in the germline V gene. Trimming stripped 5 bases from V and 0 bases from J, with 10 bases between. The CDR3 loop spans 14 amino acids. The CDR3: CASRRAYSTDTQYF. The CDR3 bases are TGCGCCAGCAGACGAGCTTATAGCACAGATACGCAGTATTTT.

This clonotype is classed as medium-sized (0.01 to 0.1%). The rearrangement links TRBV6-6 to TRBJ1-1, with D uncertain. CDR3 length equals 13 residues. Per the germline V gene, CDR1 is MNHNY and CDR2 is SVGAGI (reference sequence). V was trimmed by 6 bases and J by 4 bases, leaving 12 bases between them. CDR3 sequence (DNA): TGTGCCAGCAGGGTTAGTAGGCTCACTGAAGCTTTCTTT. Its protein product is CASRVSRLTEAFF.

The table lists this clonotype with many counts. CDR3 DNA sequence: TGTGCCAGCAGCCAACTTCAAGCGGGAGGCGGGTGGGGAACGCAGTATTTT. This gives the protein CASSQLQAGGGWGTQYF. The V gene is TRBV4-2, the J gene TRBJ2-3, with TRBD2 matching 9 bases. V shed 2 bases and J 9 bases; nucleotides not matched to a gene: 15. The germline V gene encodes CDR1 LGHNA and CDR2 YNFKEQ. The CDR3 runs 17 residues.

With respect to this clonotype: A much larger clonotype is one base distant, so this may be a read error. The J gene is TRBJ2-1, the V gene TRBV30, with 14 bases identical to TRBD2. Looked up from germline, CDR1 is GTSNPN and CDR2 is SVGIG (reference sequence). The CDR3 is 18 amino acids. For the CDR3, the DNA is TGTGCCTGGGGCGCGACTAGCGGGAGGGCCAGATGGTCGAATGAGCGGTTCTTC. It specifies CAWGATSGRARWSNERFF.

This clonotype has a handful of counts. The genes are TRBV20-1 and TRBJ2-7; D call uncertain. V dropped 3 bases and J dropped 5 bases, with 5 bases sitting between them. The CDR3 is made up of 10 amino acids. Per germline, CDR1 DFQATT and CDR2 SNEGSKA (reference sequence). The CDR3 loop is CSASDHEQYF. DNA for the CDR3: TGCAGTGCTAGCGACCACGAGCAGTACTTC.

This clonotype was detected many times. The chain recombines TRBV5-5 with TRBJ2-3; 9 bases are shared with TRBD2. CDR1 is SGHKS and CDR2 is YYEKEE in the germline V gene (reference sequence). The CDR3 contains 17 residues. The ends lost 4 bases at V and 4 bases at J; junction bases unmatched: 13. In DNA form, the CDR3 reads TGTGCCAGCAGCGATTTGTTTGGCGGGAGGGCCTCAGATACGCAGTATTTT. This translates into CASSDLFGGRASDTQYF.

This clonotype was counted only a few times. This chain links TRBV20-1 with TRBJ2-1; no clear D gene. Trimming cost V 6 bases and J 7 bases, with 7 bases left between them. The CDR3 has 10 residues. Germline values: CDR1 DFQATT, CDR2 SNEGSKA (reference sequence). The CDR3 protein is CSAPRNEQFF. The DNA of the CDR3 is TGCAGTGCCCCACGGAATGAGCAGTTCTTC.

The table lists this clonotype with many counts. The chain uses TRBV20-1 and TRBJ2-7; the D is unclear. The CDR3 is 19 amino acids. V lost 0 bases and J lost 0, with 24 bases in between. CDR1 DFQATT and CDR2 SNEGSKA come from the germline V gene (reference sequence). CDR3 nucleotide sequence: TGCAGTGCTAGAGAATCTCAGGCCAAATTTCAGGTCAGCTCCTACGAGCAGTACTTC. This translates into CSARESQAKFQVSSYEQYF.

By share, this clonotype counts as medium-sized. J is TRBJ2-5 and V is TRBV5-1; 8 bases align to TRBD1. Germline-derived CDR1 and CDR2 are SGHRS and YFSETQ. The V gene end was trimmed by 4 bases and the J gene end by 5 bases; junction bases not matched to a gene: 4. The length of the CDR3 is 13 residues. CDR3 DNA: TGCGCCAGCAGCAGTAGACAGGGGGAGACCCAGTACTTC. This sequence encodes CASSSRQGETQYF.

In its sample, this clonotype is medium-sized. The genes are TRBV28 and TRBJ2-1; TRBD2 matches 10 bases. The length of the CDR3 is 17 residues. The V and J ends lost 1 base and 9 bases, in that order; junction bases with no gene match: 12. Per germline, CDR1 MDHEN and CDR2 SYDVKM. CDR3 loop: CASSLFTSSGRAPEQFF. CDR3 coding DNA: TGTGCCAGCAGTTTATTTACCTCAAGCGGGAGGGCCCCTGAGCAGTTCTTC.